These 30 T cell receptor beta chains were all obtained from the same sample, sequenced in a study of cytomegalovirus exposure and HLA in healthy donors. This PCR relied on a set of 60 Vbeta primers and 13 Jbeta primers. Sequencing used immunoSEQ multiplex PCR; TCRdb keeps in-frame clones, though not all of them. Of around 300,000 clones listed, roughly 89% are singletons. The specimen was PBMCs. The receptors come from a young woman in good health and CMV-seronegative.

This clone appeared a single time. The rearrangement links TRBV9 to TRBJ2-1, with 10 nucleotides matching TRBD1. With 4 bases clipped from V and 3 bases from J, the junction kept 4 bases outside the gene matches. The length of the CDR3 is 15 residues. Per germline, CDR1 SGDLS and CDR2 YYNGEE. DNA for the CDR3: TGTGCCAGCAGCTCCCGGGACAGGGGCTACAATGAGCAGTTCTTC. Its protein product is CASSSRDRGYNEQFF.

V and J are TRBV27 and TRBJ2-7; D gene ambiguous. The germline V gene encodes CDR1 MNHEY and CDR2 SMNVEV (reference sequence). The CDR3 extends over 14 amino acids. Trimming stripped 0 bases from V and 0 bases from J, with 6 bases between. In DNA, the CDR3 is TGTGCCAGCAGTTTATCGGCATTCTCCTACGAGCAGTACTTC. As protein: CASSLSAFSYEQYF.

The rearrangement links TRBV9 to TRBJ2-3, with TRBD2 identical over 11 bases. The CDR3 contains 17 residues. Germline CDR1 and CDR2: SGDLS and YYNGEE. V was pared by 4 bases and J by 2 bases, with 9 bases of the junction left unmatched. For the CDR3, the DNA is TGTGCCAGCAGCCCTAATCTAGCGGGGGGTTTCACAGATACGCAGTATTTT. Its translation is CASSPNLAGGFTDTQYF.

The CDR3 coding sequence is TGTGCCAGCAGCCAAGGGCCGCAGGAAGAAGCTTTCTTT. Protein: CASSQGPQEEAFF. The chain links TRBV14 to TRBJ1-1; D unclear. CDR3 length: 13 residues. Trimming removed 1 base from V and 8 bases from J, with 11 bases in between. Germline V gives CDR1 SGHDN, CDR2 FVKESK.

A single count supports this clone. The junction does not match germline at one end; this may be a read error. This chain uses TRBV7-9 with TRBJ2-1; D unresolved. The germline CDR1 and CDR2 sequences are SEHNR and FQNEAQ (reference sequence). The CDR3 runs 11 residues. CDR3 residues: CSSSLSQEQFF. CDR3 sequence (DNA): TGTTCCAGCAGCTTATCTCAGGAGCAGTTCTTC.

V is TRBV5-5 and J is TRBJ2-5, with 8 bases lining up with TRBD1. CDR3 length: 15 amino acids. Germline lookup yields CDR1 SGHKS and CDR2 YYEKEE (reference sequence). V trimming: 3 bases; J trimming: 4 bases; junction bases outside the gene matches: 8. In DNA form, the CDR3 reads TGTGCCAGCAGCTGGCTCCGACAGGGGTCAGAGACCCAGTACTTC. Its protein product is CASSWLRQGSETQYF.

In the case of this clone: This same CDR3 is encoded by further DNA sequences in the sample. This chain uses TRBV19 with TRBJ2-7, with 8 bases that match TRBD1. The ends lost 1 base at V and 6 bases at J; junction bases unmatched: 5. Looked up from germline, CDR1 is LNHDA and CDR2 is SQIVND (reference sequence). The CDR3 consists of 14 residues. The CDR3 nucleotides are TGTGCCAGTAGTATAGGTTCAGGGGGCGTCGAGCAGTACTTC. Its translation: CASSIGSGGVEQYF.

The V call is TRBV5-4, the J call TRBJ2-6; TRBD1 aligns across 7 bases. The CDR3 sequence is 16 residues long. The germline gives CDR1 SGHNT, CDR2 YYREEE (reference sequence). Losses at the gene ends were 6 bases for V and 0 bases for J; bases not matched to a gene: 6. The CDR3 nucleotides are TGTGCCAGCACGGACAGGTGGACCTCTGGGGCCAACGTCCTGACTTTC. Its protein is CASTDRWTSGANVLTF.

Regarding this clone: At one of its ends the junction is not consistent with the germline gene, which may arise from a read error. The CDR3 DNA follows: TGTGCCAGCAGTCCCCTCAGGGGACGCACTGATACGCAGTATTTT. Protein: CASSPLRGRTDTQYF. The chain carries TRBV27 and TRBJ2-3; a possible D gene is TRBD1 (6 bases). This CDR3 has 15 amino acids. In germline, CDR1 is MNHEY, CDR2 SMNVEV (reference sequence).

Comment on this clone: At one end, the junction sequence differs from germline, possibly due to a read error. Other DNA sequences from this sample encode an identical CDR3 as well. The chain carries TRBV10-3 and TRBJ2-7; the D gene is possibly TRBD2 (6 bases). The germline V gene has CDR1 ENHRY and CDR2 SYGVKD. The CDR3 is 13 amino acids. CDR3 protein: CAISEEGLYEQYF. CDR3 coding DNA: TGCGCCATCAGTGAGGAGGGACTCTACGAGCAGTACTTC.

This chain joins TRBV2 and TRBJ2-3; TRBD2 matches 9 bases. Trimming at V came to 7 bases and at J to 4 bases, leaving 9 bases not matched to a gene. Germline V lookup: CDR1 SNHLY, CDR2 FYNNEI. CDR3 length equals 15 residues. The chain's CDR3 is CASTSLGLAADTQYF. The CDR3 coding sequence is TGTGCCAGCACCAGTCTGGGACTAGCAGCAGATACGCAGTATTTT.

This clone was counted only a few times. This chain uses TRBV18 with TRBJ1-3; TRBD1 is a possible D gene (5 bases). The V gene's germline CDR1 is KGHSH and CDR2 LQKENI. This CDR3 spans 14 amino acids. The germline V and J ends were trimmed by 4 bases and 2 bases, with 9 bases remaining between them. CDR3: CASSLQGAGNTIYF. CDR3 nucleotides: TGTGCCAGCTCACTCCAGGGTGCTGGAAACACCATATATTTT.

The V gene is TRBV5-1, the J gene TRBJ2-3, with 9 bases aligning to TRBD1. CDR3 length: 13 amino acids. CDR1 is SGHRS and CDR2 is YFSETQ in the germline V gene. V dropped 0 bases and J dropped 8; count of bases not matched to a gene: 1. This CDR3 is CASSLGQGGTQYF. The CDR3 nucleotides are TGCGCCAGCAGCTTGGGACAGGGGGGTACGCAGTATTTT.

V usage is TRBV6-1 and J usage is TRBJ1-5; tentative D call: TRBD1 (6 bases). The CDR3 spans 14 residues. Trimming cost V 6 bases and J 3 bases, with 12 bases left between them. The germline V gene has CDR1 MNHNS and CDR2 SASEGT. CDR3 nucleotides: TGTGCCAGCAGCGTGGACAGTGACAATCAGCCCCAGCATTTT. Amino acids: CASSVDSDNQPQHF.

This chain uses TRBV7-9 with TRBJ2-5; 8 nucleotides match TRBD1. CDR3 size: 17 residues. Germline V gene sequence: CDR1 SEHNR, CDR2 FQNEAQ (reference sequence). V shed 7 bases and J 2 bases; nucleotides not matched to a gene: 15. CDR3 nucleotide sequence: TGTGCCAGCATCAATGGGGCAGGGGGCTGGCTGCAAGAGACCCAGTACTTC. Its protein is CASINGAGGWLQETQYF.

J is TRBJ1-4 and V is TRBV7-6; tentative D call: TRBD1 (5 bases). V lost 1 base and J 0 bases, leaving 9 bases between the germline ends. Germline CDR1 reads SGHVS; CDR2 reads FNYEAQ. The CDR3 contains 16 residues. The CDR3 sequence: CASSLEGLATNEKLFF. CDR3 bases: TGTGCCAGCAGCTTAGAGGGACTAGCAACTAATGAAAAACTGTTTTTT.

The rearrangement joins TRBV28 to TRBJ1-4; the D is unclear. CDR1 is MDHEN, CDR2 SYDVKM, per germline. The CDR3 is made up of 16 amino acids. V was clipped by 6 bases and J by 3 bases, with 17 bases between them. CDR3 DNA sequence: TGTGCCAGCAGACTGGCCGTCTCCGGAGCTAATGAAAAACTGTTTTTT. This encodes CASRLAVSGANEKLFF.

Here the CDR3 reads CASSVEAGVSKTQYF. CDR3 sequence (DNA): TGTGCCAGCAGCGTAGAGGCAGGGGTTTCGAAGACCCAGTACTTC. The J gene is TRBJ2-5, the V gene TRBV9, with D tentatively TRBD1 (6 bases). The ends were cut back, 0 bases at V and 6 bases at J, with 15 bases in the middle. This CDR3 comprises 15 residues. The germline V gene encodes CDR1 SGDLS and CDR2 YYNGEE.

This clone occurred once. For the CDR3, the DNA is TGCGCCAGCAGTGAGTATCGGTGGCCTAGGACAGGCGTGAACACTGAAGCTTTCTTT. This encodes CASSEYRWPRTGVNTEAFF. The chain carries TRBV10-1 and TRBJ1-1; 7 bases map to TRBD1. Germline assignment: CDR1 WNHNN and CDR2 SYGVQD (reference sequence). V lost 1 base, J lost 0 bases, and 14 bases stayed unmatched. The CDR3 sequence is 19 residues long.

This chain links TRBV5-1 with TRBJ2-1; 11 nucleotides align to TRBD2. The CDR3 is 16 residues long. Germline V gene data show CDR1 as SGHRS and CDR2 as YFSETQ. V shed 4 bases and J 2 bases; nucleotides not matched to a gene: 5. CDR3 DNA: TGCGCCAGCAGCCCTCGACTAGCGGGGCCCTACAATGAGCAGTTCTTC. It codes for CASSPRLAGPYNEQFF.

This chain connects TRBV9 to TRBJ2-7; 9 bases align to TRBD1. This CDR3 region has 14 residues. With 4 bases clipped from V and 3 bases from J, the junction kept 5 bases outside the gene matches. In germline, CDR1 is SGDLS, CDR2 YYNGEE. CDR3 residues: CASSPGDRDYEQYF. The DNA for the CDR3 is TGTGCCAGCAGCCCGGGGGACAGGGACTACGAGCAGTACTTC.

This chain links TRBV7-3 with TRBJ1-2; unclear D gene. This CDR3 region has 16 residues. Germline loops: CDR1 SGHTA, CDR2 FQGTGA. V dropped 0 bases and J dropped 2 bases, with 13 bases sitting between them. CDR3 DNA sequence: TGTGCCAGCAGCTTAACAGGCGGGGAGTTCAACTATGGCTACACCTTC. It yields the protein CASSLTGGEFNYGYTF.

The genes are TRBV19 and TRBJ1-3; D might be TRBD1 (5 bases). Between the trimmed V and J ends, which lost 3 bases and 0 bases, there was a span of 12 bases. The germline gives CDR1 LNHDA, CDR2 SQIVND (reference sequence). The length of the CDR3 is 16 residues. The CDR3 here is CASSMSTALSGNTIYF. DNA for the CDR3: TGTGCCAGTAGTATGTCGACAGCTCTCTCTGGAAACACCATATATTTT.

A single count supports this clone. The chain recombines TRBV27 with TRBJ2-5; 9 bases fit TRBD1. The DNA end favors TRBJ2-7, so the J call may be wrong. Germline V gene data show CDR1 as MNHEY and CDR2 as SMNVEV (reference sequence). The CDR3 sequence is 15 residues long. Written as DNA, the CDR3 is TGTGCCAGCAGCTCGAACAGGGGGCACAGCTACGAGCAGTACTTC. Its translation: CASSSNRGHSYEQYF.

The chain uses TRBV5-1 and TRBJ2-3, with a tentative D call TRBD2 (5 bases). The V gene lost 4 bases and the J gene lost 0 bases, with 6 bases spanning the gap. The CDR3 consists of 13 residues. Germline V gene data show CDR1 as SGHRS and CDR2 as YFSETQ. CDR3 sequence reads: CASSRGSTDTQYF. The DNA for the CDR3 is TGCGCCAGCAGCCGAGGGAGCACAGATACGCAGTATTTT.

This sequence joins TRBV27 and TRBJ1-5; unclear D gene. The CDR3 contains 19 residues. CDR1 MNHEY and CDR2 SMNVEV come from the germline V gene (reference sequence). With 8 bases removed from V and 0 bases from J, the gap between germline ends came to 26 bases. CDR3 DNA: TGTGCCAGCCCCCGAATTCGGTACTCCGAACGCCATAGCAATCAGCCCCAGCATTTT. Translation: CASPRIRYSERHSNQPQHF.

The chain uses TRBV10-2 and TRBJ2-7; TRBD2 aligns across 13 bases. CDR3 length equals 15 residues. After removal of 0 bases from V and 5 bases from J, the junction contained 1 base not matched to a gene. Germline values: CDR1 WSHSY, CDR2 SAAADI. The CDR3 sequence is CASSESGTSGDEQYF. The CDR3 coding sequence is TGCGCCAGCAGTGAGTCCGGGACTAGCGGGGACGAGCAGTACTTC.

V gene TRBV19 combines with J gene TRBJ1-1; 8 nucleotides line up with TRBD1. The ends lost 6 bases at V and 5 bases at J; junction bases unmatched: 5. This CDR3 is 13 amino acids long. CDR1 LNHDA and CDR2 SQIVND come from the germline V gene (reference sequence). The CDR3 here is CASRGQEVTEAFF. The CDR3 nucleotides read TGTGCCAGTAGGGGACAGGAGGTGACTGAAGCTTTCTTT.

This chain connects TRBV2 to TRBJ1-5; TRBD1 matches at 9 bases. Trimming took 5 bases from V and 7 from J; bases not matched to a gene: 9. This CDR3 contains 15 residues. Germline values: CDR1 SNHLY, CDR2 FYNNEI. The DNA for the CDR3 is TGTGCCAGCAGTTTGGACAGGGGATGGGGACAGCCCCAGCATTTT. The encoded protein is CASSLDRGWGQPQHF.

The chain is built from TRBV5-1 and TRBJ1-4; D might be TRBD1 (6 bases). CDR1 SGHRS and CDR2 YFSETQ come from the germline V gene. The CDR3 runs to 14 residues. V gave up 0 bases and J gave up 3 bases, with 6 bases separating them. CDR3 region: CASSLGTANEKLFF. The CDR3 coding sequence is TGCGCCAGCAGCTTGGGGACAGCTAATGAAAAACTGTTTTTT.